Below, 30 T cell receptor beta chains from the same sample are listed, as sequenced in a study of blood T cell repertoires in COVID-19. Data came from immunoSEQ multiplex PCR; TCRdb stores just in-frame clones and leaves some out. The sample lists 220,000 or so clones; roughly 90% were seen once. The sample was PBMCs or T cells enriched from blood (not recorded which). All receptors derive from a man younger than 40 who had been exposed to COVID-19.

J is TRBJ2-1 and V is TRBV3-1 (or the pseudogene TRBV3-2); D is perhaps TRBD2 (5 bases). Trimming pared 4 bases from V and 8 bases from J, leaving 21 bases between. Germline lookup yields CDR1 LGHDT and CDR2 YNNKEL (reference sequence). CDR3 size: 16 residues. CDR3 nucleotide sequence: TGTGCCAGCAGCCGGAGAGTGGCGGGCCTGGTCCATGAGCAGTTCTTC. It yields the protein CASSRRVAGLVHEQFF.

V and J are TRBV5-4 and TRBJ2-7; the match to TRBD2 covers 7 bases. Trimming at V came to 3 bases and at J to 4 bases, leaving 10 bases not matched to a gene. The CDR3 contains 15 residues. The germline CDR1 and CDR2 sequences are SGHNT and YYREEE (reference sequence). The CDR3 DNA follows: TGTGCCAGCAGCTCGAAGGGACTATCCTCTTACGAGCAGTACTTC. Translating gives CASSSKGLSSYEQYF. Variable domain in full (rest from reference TRBV5-4 and TRBJ2-7): ETGVTQSPTHLIKTRGQQVTLRCSSQSGHNTVSWYQQALGQGPQFIFQYYREEENGRGNFPPRFSGLQFPNYSSELNVNALELDDSALYLCASSSKGLSSYEQYFGPGTRLTVT.

The chain uses TRBV30 and TRBJ1-3; D gene uncertain. The germline gives CDR1 GTSNPN, CDR2 SVGIG (reference sequence). This CDR3 contains 15 residues. V gave up 3 bases and J gave up 0 bases, with 12 bases separating them. CDR3 DNA sequence: TGTGCCTGGAGCCGTTTAGCTTTCTCTGGAAACACCATATATTTT. Translation: CAWSRLAFSGNTIYF.

The J gene is TRBJ2-3, the V gene TRBV3-1 (or the pseudogene TRBV3-2); possible D gene TRBD1, 6 bases. The CDR3 has 18 amino acids. V dropped 1 base and J dropped 0 bases, with 17 bases sitting between them. Germline CDR1 and CDR2: LGHDT and YNNKEL (reference sequence). DNA of the CDR3: TGTGCCAGCAGCCAAGGGTCTGGGACAATCCGTAGCACAGATACGCAGTATTTT. Translation gives CASSQGSGTIRSTDTQYF.

The rearrangement uses TRBV7-2 and TRBJ2-5; the D gene is possibly TRBD2 (6 bases). Germline V CDR1 and CDR2: SGHTA, FQGNSA. Trimming removed 4 bases from V and 2 bases from J, with 14 bases in between. The CDR3 loop spans 15 amino acids. The chain's CDR3 is CASSYGGGRQETQYF. The CDR3 nucleotides read TGTGCCAGCAGCTACGGCGGAGGGAGGCAAGAGACCCAGTACTTC.

This clone was counted a single time. The chain has TRBV6-4 and TRBJ1-6; D call uncertain. There are 14 residues in the CDR3. V lost 0 bases to trimming and J lost 6 bases, with 6 bases between them. Germline V gene sequence: CDR1 MRHNA, CDR2 SNTAGT. This CDR3 is CASSDSYSNSPLHF. CDR3 nucleotide sequence: TGTGCCAGCAGTGACTCTTACAGTAATTCACCCCTCCACTTT.

The rearrangement joins TRBV5-1 to TRBJ2-2; D unresolved. The CDR3 has 15 amino acids. Germline-derived CDR1 and CDR2 are SGHRS and YFSETQ. The V end lost 0 bases, the J end lost 1 base, and 7 bases lay between the germline ends. CDR3 DNA: TGCGCCAGCAGCTTGGGGTTTAGGAACACCGGGGAGCTGTTTTTT. As protein: CASSLGFRNTGELFF.

This chain links TRBV14 with TRBJ1-2; 7 positions match TRBD1. V lost 0 bases and J lost 0; bases outside the gene matches: 10. The CDR3 totals 18 residues. CDR1 and CDR2 from the germline V gene are SGHDN and FVKESK. In DNA form, the CDR3 reads TGTGCCAGCAGCCAAGAGCAGGGGGGAACCTTAGCTAACTATGGCTACACCTTC. Its translation: CASSQEQGGTLANYGYTF. The full variable domain, with the rest looked up from reference TRBV14 and TRBJ1-2, is EAGVTQFPSHSVIEKGQTVTLRCDPISGHDNLYWYRRVMGKEIKFLLHFVKESKQDESGMPNNRFLAERTGGTYSTLKVQPAELEDSGVYFCASSQEQGGTLANYGYTFGSGTRLTVV.

V and J are TRBV5-4 and TRBJ2-6; 8 bases agree with TRBD1. The CDR3 runs 16 residues. CDR1 and CDR2 from the germline V gene are SGHNT and YYREEE (reference sequence). The junction had 7 bases not matched to a gene; V was cut back by 5 bases and J by 3 bases. In nucleotides, the CDR3 is TGTGCCAGCAGACAGGGGGGCCCCGGTGGGGCCAACGTCCTGACTTTC. Its translation is CASRQGGPGGANVLTF.

This clone has only a few counts. The chain couples TRBV19 to TRBJ2-5; D may be TRBD2 (6 bases). Germline assignment: CDR1 LNHDA and CDR2 SQIVND (reference sequence). CDR3 length equals 14 residues. V shed 7 bases and J shed 4 bases, with 16 bases lying between them. The CDR3 is CASTPAGRLETQYF. The CDR3 DNA reads as TGTGCCAGTACCCCGGCAGGGAGGTTAGAGACCCAGTACTTC.

The genes are TRBV14 and TRBJ1-1; D is possibly TRBD1 (6 bases). Deletions cut 4 bases from V and 4 bases from J, with 13 bases between. Germline V CDR1 and CDR2: SGHDN, FVKESK. This CDR3 comprises 14 residues. CDR3: CASSLGGAGTEAFF. CDR3 in DNA: TGTGCCAGCAGCCTTGGGGGCGCGGGCACTGAAGCTTTCTTT. The complete variable domain, with remaining parts taken from reference TRBV14 and TRBJ1-1, reads EAGVTQFPSHSVIEKGQTVTLRCDPISGHDNLYWYRRVMGKEIKFLLHFVKESKQDESGMPNNRFLAERTGGTYSTLKVQPAELEDSGVYFCASSLGGAGTEAFFGQGTRLTVV.

The chain couples TRBV5-1 to TRBJ2-1; D perhaps matches TRBD1 (5 bases). V lost 4 bases and J 4 bases, leaving 18 bases between the germline ends. Germline V gives CDR1 SGHRS, CDR2 YFSETQ. The CDR3 loop spans 16 amino acids. In DNA form, the CDR3 reads TGCGCCAGCAGCAATGGCGTGGGGCGTCTTTACAATGAGCAGTTCTTC. Amino acids: CASSNGVGRLYNEQFF.

V and J are TRBV6-5 and TRBJ1-3; the D is unclear. With 6 bases removed from V and 0 bases from J, the gap between germline ends came to 12 bases. This CDR3 has 15 residues. Germline V gene data show CDR1 as MNHEY and CDR2 as SVGAGI. DNA for the CDR3: TGTGCCAGCAGAGCAGACAAAAACTCTGGAAACACCATATATTTT. This translates into CASRADKNSGNTIYF.

The chain employs TRBV5-1 and TRBJ2-3; TRBD1 matches at 10 bases. CDR1 SGHRS and CDR2 YFSETQ come from the germline V gene. J gave up 4 bases and V 4 bases, and 6 bases lay outside the gene matches. The CDR3 extends over 15 amino acids. The CDR3 reads CASSRDRGYPDTQYF. The CDR3 nucleotides read TGCGCCAGCAGCCGGGACAGGGGTTACCCAGATACGCAGTATTTT.

This clone appeared a few times. The genes are TRBV25-1 and TRBJ1-1; TRBD1 is a possible D gene (5 bases). Germline V gives CDR1 MGHDK, CDR2 SYGVNS. V gave up 1 base and J gave up 1 base, with 10 bases separating them. This CDR3 comprises 15 residues. CDR3 coding DNA: TGTGCCAGCAGTGAATTTGGGACTGGGAACACTGAAGCTTTCTTT. This codes for CASSEFGTGNTEAFF.

The CDR3 here is CASSYNRGRQETQYF. In DNA, the CDR3 is TGTGCCAGCAGTTATAACAGGGGGCGGCAAGAGACCCAGTACTTC. This chain joins TRBV6-6 and TRBJ2-5, with 9 bases that match TRBD1. J gave up 2 bases and V 3 bases, and 4 bases lay outside the gene matches. The CDR3 contains 15 residues. Germline V gene data show CDR1 as MNHNY and CDR2 as SVGAGI (reference sequence).

The sample holds many counts of this clone. This chain uses TRBV5-4 with TRBJ1-2; the match to TRBD1 covers 9 bases. This CDR3 is 14 amino acids long. After removal of 1 base from V and 13 bases from J, the junction contained 11 bases not matched to a gene. Germline V gene data show CDR1 as SGHNT and CDR2 as YYREEE (reference sequence). CDR3 nucleotides: TGTGCCAGCAGCTTGACGGGTTCGGGGACAGGGAGCACCTTC. This sequence encodes CASSLTGSGTGSTF.

V and J are TRBV4-3 and TRBJ2-2, with D hard to call. Looked up from germline, CDR1 is LGHNA and CDR2 is YSLEER. The CDR3 runs to 13 residues. V lost 0 bases and J 5 bases, leaving 4 bases between the germline ends. CDR3 coding DNA: TGCGCCAGCAGCCAAGATCAGACCGGGGAGCTGTTTTTT. It codes for CASSQDQTGELFF.

The rearrangement uses TRBV5-1 and TRBJ1-2, with D tentatively TRBD1 (6 bases). Germline V gene data show CDR1 as SGHRS and CDR2 as YFSETQ. Trimming cost V 4 bases and J 3 bases, with 10 bases left between them. The CDR3 has 13 residues. CDR3 in DNA: TGCGCCAGCAGCCACACAGGGCACTATGGCTACACCTTC. It is translated as CASSHTGHYGYTF.

The V call is TRBV9, the J call TRBJ1-1; D possibly corresponds to TRBD1 (5 bases). This CDR3 region has 14 residues. V lost 2 bases, J lost 4 bases, and 12 bases lay in between. From germline, CDR1 is SGDLS and CDR2 YYNGEE. CDR3 nucleotides: TGTGCCAGCAGCGTGATACCGGGGGGCACTGAAGCTTTCTTT. Translating it yields CASSVIPGGTEAFF.

This chain links TRBV9 with TRBJ2-3, with TRBD1 identical over 10 bases. The germline V gene encodes CDR1 SGDLS and CDR2 YYNGEE. Trimming cost V 4 bases and J 3 bases; bases outside gene matches: 2. CDR3 length equals 14 residues. CDR3 nucleotide sequence: TGTGCCAGCAGCCGGACAGGGGGGACAGATACGCAGTATTTT. It is translated as CASSRTGGTDTQYF.

In its sample, this clone was seen a few times. The gene calls are TRBV19 and TRBJ1-3; D gene ambiguous. The germline V and J ends were trimmed by 0 bases and 0 bases, with 21 bases remaining between them. The CDR3 has 20 amino acids. CDR1 is LNHDA and CDR2 is SQIVND in the germline V gene (reference sequence). CDR3 sequence (DNA): TGTGCCAGTAGTATAGACCCCGAGGAGGACCCTTACTTCTCTGGAAACACCATATATTTT. This codes for CASSIDPEEDPYFSGNTIYF.

Turning to this clone: Distinct nucleotide sequences in the sample also encode this CDR3. V is TRBV3-1 (or the pseudogene TRBV3-2) and J is TRBJ1-3; D call uncertain. Germline CDR1 is LGHDT and CDR2 is YNNKEL (reference sequence). The CDR3 runs to 16 residues. The ends were cut back, 1 base at V and 0 bases at J, with 10 bases in the middle. DNA for the CDR3: TGTGCCAGCAGCCAAGGTGCGGGGAGCTCTGGAAACACCATATATTTT. Protein sequence: CASSQGAGSSGNTIYF.

This chain uses TRBV18 with TRBJ1-6; 8 nucleotides match TRBD1. This CDR3 contains 17 residues. Germline values: CDR1 KGHSH, CDR2 LQKENI. V lost 3 bases, J lost 2 bases, and 6 bases stayed unmatched. The CDR3 DNA reads as TGTGCCAGCTCACCGACAGGGGAGGTCCCCTATAATTCACCCCTCCACTTT. As protein: CASSPTGEVPYNSPLHF.

The chain combines TRBV4-3 with TRBJ2-3, with 9 bases identical to TRBD2. The V segment lost 0 bases and the J segment 2 bases; nucleotides outside the gene matches: 12. The CDR3 spans 19 residues. The germline V gene encodes CDR1 LGHNA and CDR2 YSLEER. In DNA, the CDR3 is TGCGCCAGCAGCCAAGACTGGCGGGGGGGGATGTCATCCACAGATACGCAGTATTTT. Residues: CASSQDWRGGMSSTDTQYF.

This rearrangement joins TRBV7-2 to TRBJ2-3, with D possibly being TRBD2 (5 bases). The germline V gene encodes CDR1 SGHTA and CDR2 FQGNSA. The CDR3 has 16 residues. V was trimmed by 3 bases and J by 2 bases, leaving 15 bases between them. The CDR3: CASSLNGLPNTDTQYF. In DNA form, the CDR3 reads TGTGCCAGCAGCTTGAATGGACTCCCGAACACAGATACGCAGTATTTT.

J is TRBJ1-1 and V is TRBV19; 12 bases line up with TRBD1. V was pared by 4 bases and J by 12 bases, with 12 bases of the junction left unmatched. Germline CDR1 is LNHDA and CDR2 is SQIVND (reference sequence). The CDR3 is made up of 15 amino acids. This CDR3 is CASSRLGGTGGETFF. The CDR3 nucleotides read TGTGCCAGTAGTAGGCTGGGGGGGACAGGGGGCGAAACTTTCTTT.

The J gene is TRBJ1-1, the V gene TRBV4-1; a possible D gene is TRBD1 (5 bases). The germline V gene encodes CDR1 MGHRA and CDR2 YSYEKL. Trimming shortened V by 8 bases and J by 1 base, and 23 bases separated the two germline ends. CDR3 length equals 17 residues. The CDR3 here is CASSLTPGETANTEAFF. CDR3 DNA sequence: TGCGCCAGCTCCCTAACTCCGGGGGAAACGGCGAACACTGAAGCTTTCTTT.

The gene calls are TRBV11-1 and TRBJ2-3, with TRBD2 identical over 7 bases. In germline, CDR1 is SGHAT, CDR2 FQDESV (reference sequence). Unmatched junction bases numbered 6, after V lost 5 bases and J lost 4 bases. CDR3 length equals 14 residues. The CDR3 nucleotides are TGTGCCAGCAGCCCACGGGACTACGCAGATACGCAGTATTTT. Its translation: CASSPRDYADTQYF.

The gene calls are TRBV3-1 (or the pseudogene TRBV3-2) and TRBJ2-3; possible D gene TRBD1, 6 bases. Trimming took off 0 bases at V and 5 bases at J, with 21 bases between the two ends. This CDR3 contains 18 residues. Germline V gene data show CDR1 as LGHDT and CDR2 as YNNKEL (reference sequence). CDR3 in amino acids: CASSQESPTGQLIDTQYF. The DNA for the CDR3 is TGTGCCAGCAGCCAAGAATCCCCCACAGGGCAGCTCATAGATACGCAGTATTTT.